Listed below are T cell receptor beta chains from one sample, sequenced in a study of T cell repertoires in cytomegalovirus infection. MiXCR, applied by TCRdb to the reads, yields one record per CDR3 protein. Of about 460,000 distinct CDR3 sequences in the sample, approximately 10% were seen once. Sequencing was done on a sample of PBMCs. These receptors originate from a human donor in good health (CMV status not recorded). Some clones in this sample may be carry-over from other donors' samples. Both conserved end residues are part of each CDR3. A D gene is named only where the DNA matches it firmly. Clone size is given for some rows only: seen once, a few or many times, or a class if the clone is expanded.

V	length	size	D	J	CDR3	DNA
TRBV5-1	14	-	-	TRBJ1-6	CASSLAHNNSPLHF	TGCGCCAGCAGCTTGGCGCATAATAATTCACCCCTCCACTTT
TRBV28	15	few	-	TRBJ2-7	CASSFYSGNSYEQYF	TGTGCCAGCAGTTTTTACAGCGGAAACTCCTACGAGCAGTACTTC
TRBV18	17	-	TRBD2	TRBJ2-3	CASSPLPTSGVGDTQYF	TGTGCCAGCTCACCACTTCCCACTAGCGGGGTGGGAGATACGCAGTATTTT
TRBV2	15	many	TRBD1	TRBJ1-3	CASSLTGTGFDPIYF	TGTGCCAGCAGTCTTACCGGGACAGGGTTTGATCCCATATATTTT
TRBV7-9	14	many	TRBD2	TRBJ2-1	CASSLGLAALGQFF	TGTGCCAGCAGCCTGGGACTAGCGGCTCTTGGGCAGTTCTTC
TRBV7-9	12	many	-	TRBJ2-1	CASSKQGGEQFF	TGTGCCAGCAGCAAACAGGGAGGTGAGCAGTTCTTC
TRBV5-4	13	few	TRBD2	TRBJ2-7	CASRPSGGDEQYF	TGTGCCAGCCGACCCTCGGGAGGTGATGAGCAGTACTTC
TRBV30	12	few	-	TRBJ1-2	CAWSDGLGLPQF	TGTGCCTGGAGTGACGGGTTAGGTCTACCACAATTC
TRBV7-9	19	many	TRBD1	TRBJ2-5	CASSYSDRGGVKYQETQYF	TGTGCCAGCAGCTACTCGGACAGGGGAGGGGTAAAGTACCAAGAGACCCAGTACTTC
TRBV12-3/TRBV12-4	15	many	TRBD1	TRBJ1-3	CASSTGTGTGNTIYF	TGTGCCAGCAGCACGGGGACAGGAACTGGAAACACCATATATTTT
TRBV5-4	15	few	TRBD1	TRBJ1-2	CASSPRRTGGYGYTF	TGTGCCAGCAGCCCCCGCCGGACAGGGGGCTATGGCTACACCTTC
TRBV5-1	16	many	TRBD2	TRBJ2-2	CASSSWPSGRAGELFF	TGCGCCAGCAGCTCATGGCCTAGCGGGAGGGCCGGGGAGCTGTTTTTT
TRBV20-1	14	-	-	TRBJ1-6	CSARDWQGNSPLHF	TGCAGTGCTAGAGATTGGCAGGGAAATTCACCCCTCCACTTT
TRBV7-9	13	few	-	TRBJ1-1	CASSGRLGAEAFF	TGTGCCAGCAGCGGACGATTGGGGGCTGAAGCTTTCTTT
TRBV19	15	many	TRBD2	TRBJ2-7	CASSISGRKTYEQYF	TGTGCCAGTAGTATTAGCGGGAGAAAAACCTACGAGCAGTACTTC